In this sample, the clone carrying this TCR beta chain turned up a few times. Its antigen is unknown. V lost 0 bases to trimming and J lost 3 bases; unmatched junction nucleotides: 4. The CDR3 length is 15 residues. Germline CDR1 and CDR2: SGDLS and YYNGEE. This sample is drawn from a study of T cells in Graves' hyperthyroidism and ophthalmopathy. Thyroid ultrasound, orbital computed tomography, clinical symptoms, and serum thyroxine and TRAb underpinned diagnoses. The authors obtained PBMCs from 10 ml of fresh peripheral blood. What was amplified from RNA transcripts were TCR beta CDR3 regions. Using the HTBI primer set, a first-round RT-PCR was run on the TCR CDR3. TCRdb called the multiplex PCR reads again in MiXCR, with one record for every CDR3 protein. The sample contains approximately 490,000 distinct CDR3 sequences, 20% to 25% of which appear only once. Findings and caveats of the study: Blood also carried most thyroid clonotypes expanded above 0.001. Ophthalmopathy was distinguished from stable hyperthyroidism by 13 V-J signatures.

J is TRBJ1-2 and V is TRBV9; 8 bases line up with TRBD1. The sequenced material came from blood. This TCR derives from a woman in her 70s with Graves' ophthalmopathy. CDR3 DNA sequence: TGTGCCAGCAGCGTAGCTACAGGGGGGCACTATGGCTACACCTTC. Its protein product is CASSVATGGHYGYTF.